This entry features one TCR beta chain sequence. Compared with germline, one end of the junction differs, possibly owing to a read error. The data were taken from a study of OX40 agonist ivuxolimab in advanced cancers. In the study overall: Ivuxolimab, which patients received intravenously every 2 weeks, was dosed at 0.01 to 10 mg/kg. Dose-escalation patients suffered from hepatocellular carcinoma, melanoma, renal cell or head and neck cancer.

The study sampled blood at baseline, cycle 4 day 1, and cycle 7 day 1. Produced via immunoSEQ multiplex PCR; TCRdb's table is partial and in-frame only. The data hold tens of thousands of clones, with roughly 91% observed a single time. The receptor's source is an adult with an advanced solid tumor such as melanoma, head and neck, liver or kidney cancer. The material was CD4+ or CD8+ T cells sorted from blood, obtained in a trial of the OX40 agonist ivuxolimab.

The CDR3: CARGGQYQETQYF. DNA for the CDR3: TGTGCCAGGGGGGGGCAGTACCAAGAGACTCAGTACTTC. The rearrangement links TRBV2 to TRBJ2-5; the D gene is possibly TRBD2 (7 bases). The germline gives CDR1 SNHLY, CDR2 FYNNEI. The CDR3 extends over 13 amino acids.